Listed below are T cell receptor beta chains from one sample, sequenced in a study of shared clonotypes between healthy human individuals. Some clones are missing from TCRdb's copy, which holds only in-frame ones; the method was immunoSEQ multiplex PCR. Of some 740,000 clones listed, 92% are singletons. Sequencing used naive CD8+ T cells sorted from blood. The receptors were gathered from a man under 40 in good health. Each CDR3 is given with its conserved first and last residue. The order of the fields is V gene, clone size, J gene, D gene, CDR3 DNA, CDR3 protein. The D gene is left open where the match is weak. Clone size is shown for a subset of rows, as once, few, many or a class of expanded clone.

v_call: TRBV9
clone_size: .
j_call: TRBJ2-1
d_call: .
cdr3_nt: TGTGCCAGCAGCGTGGAACCCTCCTCCTACAATGAGCAGTTCTTC
cdr3_aa: CASSVEPSSYNEQFF

v_call: TRBV2
clone_size: .
j_call: TRBJ2-5
d_call: TRBD2
cdr3_nt: TGTGCCAGCAGTGAAGGGCTAGCGGGAGGGCCTCTGGAGACCCAGTACTTC
cdr3_aa: CASSEGLAGGPLETQYF

v_call: TRBV19
clone_size: once
j_call: TRBJ2-7
d_call: .
cdr3_nt: TGTGCCAGTAATTGGAAACTCGGCGGCAACTACGAGCAGTACTTC
cdr3_aa: CASNWKLGGNYEQYF

v_call: TRBV28
clone_size: .
j_call: TRBJ1-3
d_call: .
cdr3_nt: TGTGCCAGCAGCTTAGAAACTGGAAACACCATATATTTT
cdr3_aa: CASSLETGNTIYF

v_call: TRBV29-1
clone_size: .
j_call: TRBJ1-1
d_call: TRBD1
cdr3_nt: TGCAGCGGCGGGACAGGGGGCACTGAAGCTTTCTTT
cdr3_aa: CSGGTGGTEAFF

v_call: TRBV28
clone_size: once
j_call: TRBJ2-1
d_call: TRBD2
cdr3_nt: TGTGCCAGCAGGGGGAGGGGTACGAAGAATGAGCAGTTCTTC
cdr3_aa: CASRGRGTKNEQFF

v_call: TRBV11-3
clone_size: .
j_call: TRBJ2-3
d_call: .
cdr3_nt: TGTGCCAGCAGCTTCGGCGGCTCCCGCACAGATACGCAGTATTTT
cdr3_aa: CASSFGGSRTDTQYF

v_call: TRBV4-3
clone_size: .
j_call: TRBJ2-1
d_call: TRBD2
cdr3_nt: TGCGCCAGCAGCCAAGAATCACTAGCGGGTTACAATGAGCAGTTCTTC
cdr3_aa: CASSQESLAGYNEQFF

v_call: TRBV11-2
clone_size: many
j_call: TRBJ2-3
d_call: TRBD1
cdr3_nt: TGTGCCAGCAGCTTAGAAGTCGGCAGGGGGCGCCTAGATACGCAGTATTTT
cdr3_aa: CASSLEVGRGRLDTQYF

v_call: TRBV9
clone_size: .
j_call: TRBJ2-3
d_call: TRBD2
cdr3_nt: TGTGCCAGCAGCGTAAAAGCGGGAGCCACAGATACGCAGTATTTT
cdr3_aa: CASSVKAGATDTQYF

v_call: TRBV28
clone_size: .
j_call: TRBJ2-1
d_call: TRBD2
cdr3_nt: TGTGCCAGCAGTTCCGGACTAGCGGGCGGGCGGCAGTTCTTC
cdr3_aa: CASSSGLAGGRQFF

v_call: TRBV28
clone_size: .
j_call: TRBJ2-1
d_call: TRBD1
cdr3_nt: TGTGCCAGCGGGACATGGACAGGGAGGTACAATGAGCAGTTCTTC
cdr3_aa: CASGTWTGRYNEQFF

v_call: TRBV6-9
clone_size: .
j_call: TRBJ2-1
d_call: .
cdr3_nt: TGTGCCAGCAGTCTCCGAACCGCTGATGAGCAGTTCTTC
cdr3_aa: CASSLRTADEQFF

v_call: TRBV27
clone_size: .
j_call: TRBJ2-5
d_call: .
cdr3_nt: TGTGCCAGCAGTCACCAGTTCGTTCAAAGAGAGACCCAGTACTTC
cdr3_aa: CASSHQFVQRETQYF

v_call: TRBV4-1
clone_size: .
j_call: TRBJ2-1
d_call: .
cdr3_nt: TGCGCCAGCAGCCAGGGGGTCTACAATGAGCAGTTCTTC
cdr3_aa: CASSQGVYNEQFF

v_call: TRBV4-1
clone_size: .
j_call: TRBJ2-3
d_call: TRBD2
cdr3_nt: TGCGCCAGCAGCCACCCCAAGACTAGCGGGAGCGGGCCAGATACGCAGTATTTT
cdr3_aa: CASSHPKTSGSGPDTQYF

v_call: TRBV6-6
clone_size: once
j_call: TRBJ2-3
d_call: TRBD2
cdr3_nt: TGTGCCAGCAGCCTCACAGCGGGGAGGGGCACAGATACGCAGTATTTT
cdr3_aa: CASSLTAGRGTDTQYF

v_call: TRBV27
clone_size: .
j_call: TRBJ1-5
d_call: TRBD1
cdr3_nt: TGTGCCAGCAGTTTAGTAGGGGGCTTGCAGCCCCAGCATTTT
cdr3_aa: CASSLVGGLQPQHF

v_call: TRBV19
clone_size: .
j_call: TRBJ1-1
d_call: .
cdr3_nt: TGTGCCAGTAGTCTCATGCCCTACCGGGACACTGAAGCTTTCTTT
cdr3_aa: CASSLMPYRDTEAFF

v_call: TRBV2
clone_size: .
j_call: TRBJ2-5
d_call: .
cdr3_nt: TGTGCCAGCATTTGGGGGTTAGAGACCCAGTACTTC
cdr3_aa: CASIWGLETQYF

v_call: TRBV5-4
clone_size: .
j_call: TRBJ2-5
d_call: TRBD1
cdr3_nt: TGTGCCAGGCATACACAGGGGGAAGAGACCCAGTACTTC
cdr3_aa: CARHTQGEETQYF

v_call: TRBV28
clone_size: .
j_call: TRBJ2-7
d_call: .
cdr3_nt: TGTGCCAGCAGTATTGGGACACTAAATACCTACGAGCAGTACTTC
cdr3_aa: CASSIGTLNTYEQYF

v_call: TRBV19
clone_size: .
j_call: TRBJ2-1
d_call: .
cdr3_nt: TGTGCCAGTAGTGCATGGACGGGTCTCAACGCCTACAATGAGCAGTTCTTC
cdr3_aa: CASSAWTGLNAYNEQFF

v_call: TRBV11-2
clone_size: .
j_call: TRBJ2-7
d_call: .
cdr3_nt: TGTGCCAGCAGCTTATTATCTCGGGGCGCTGCTGTCGACGAGCAGTACTTC
cdr3_aa: CASSLLSRGAAVDEQYF

v_call: TRBV19
clone_size: .
j_call: TRBJ2-1
d_call: .
cdr3_nt: TGTGCCAGTAGTATTGTAGCGGTGAGCTCCTACAATGAGCAGTTCTTC
cdr3_aa: CASSIVAVSSYNEQFF

v_call: TRBV15
clone_size: .
j_call: TRBJ2-3
d_call: .
cdr3_nt: TGTGCCACCAGAGAGAGGAGCACAGATACGCAGTATTTT
cdr3_aa: CATRERSTDTQYF

v_call: TRBV25-1
clone_size: .
j_call: TRBJ2-5
d_call: .
cdr3_nt: TGTGCCAGCAGTGAATATCAAGGAGCGCTGGAGACCCAGTACTTC
cdr3_aa: CASSEYQGALETQYF

v_call: TRBV11-2
clone_size: .
j_call: TRBJ2-7
d_call: .
cdr3_nt: TGTGCCAGCAGCAACCCTCGTCAGCCGGAGCAGTACTTC
cdr3_aa: CASSNPRQPEQYF

v_call: TRBV21-1
clone_size: .
j_call: TRBJ2-6
d_call: .
cdr3_nt: TGTGCCACCCCGGACAGACCCGACTCTGGGGCCAACGTCCTGACTTTC
cdr3_aa: CATPDRPDSGANVLTF

v_call: TRBV27
clone_size: .
j_call: TRBJ2-1
d_call: .
cdr3_nt: TGTGCCAGCAGTTCCCCCCAAGCCCTAGGCCTCTACAATGAGCAGTTCTTC
cdr3_aa: CASSSPQALGLYNEQFF

v_call: TRBV2
clone_size: .
j_call: TRBJ2-7
d_call: .
cdr3_nt: TGTGCCAGCAGAAGTATGAGCGACAGCACCTACGAGCAGTACTTC
cdr3_aa: CASRSMSDSTYEQYF

v_call: TRBV27
clone_size: .
j_call: TRBJ2-7
d_call: TRBD2
cdr3_nt: TGTGCCAGCAGTTTATCCCTGGCTAGCGGAACCTACGAGCAGTACTTC
cdr3_aa: CASSLSLASGTYEQYF

v_call: TRBV15
clone_size: .
j_call: TRBJ2-1
d_call: TRBD1
cdr3_nt: TGTGCCACCAGCAGAGAAAGACAGGGGCTGAATGAGCAGTTCTTC
cdr3_aa: CATSRERQGLNEQFF

v_call: TRBV11-3
clone_size: .
j_call: TRBJ2-3
d_call: .
cdr3_nt: TGTGCCAGCAGCTCTGTCCGAGGATCCGGGGCGCAGTATTTT
cdr3_aa: CASSSVRGSGAQYF

v_call: TRBV4-1
clone_size: .
j_call: TRBJ2-7
d_call: .
cdr3_nt: TGCGCCAGCAGCCAAGATACAGGGTTGGACGAGCAGTACTTC
cdr3_aa: CASSQDTGLDEQYF

v_call: TRBV9
clone_size: .
j_call: TRBJ1-4
d_call: .
cdr3_nt: TGTGCCAGCAGCCCCGTCCCGGTTGGCGGATATATCTCAACTAATGAAAAACTGTTTTTT
cdr3_aa: CASSPVPVGGYISTNEKLFF

v_call: TRBV29-1
clone_size: .
j_call: TRBJ2-1
d_call: .
cdr3_nt: TGCAGCGTTGAGGACTCGGGTGAGCAGTTCTTC
cdr3_aa: CSVEDSGEQFF

v_call: TRBV5-1
clone_size: .
j_call: TRBJ2-7
d_call: TRBD1
cdr3_nt: TGCGCCAGCAGCCCCTATCCCGGGACAGGGAGCTTCGAGCAGTACTTC
cdr3_aa: CASSPYPGTGSFEQYF

v_call: TRBV10-2
clone_size: .
j_call: TRBJ2-3
d_call: .
cdr3_nt: TGCGCCAGCATAGGAAGAATCAGATGGGATACGCAGTATTTT
cdr3_aa: CASIGRIRWDTQYF

v_call: TRBV4-1
clone_size: .
j_call: TRBJ1-1
d_call: TRBD1
cdr3_nt: TGCGCCAGCAGCCTCCGATCCTTGGACAGGCTGCTGAACACTGAAGCTTTCTTT
cdr3_aa: CASSLRSLDRLLNTEAFF

v_call: TRBV13
clone_size: .
j_call: TRBJ2-5
d_call: TRBD2
cdr3_nt: TGTGCCAGCAGCCCCAAAGCGGGGGGACAAGAGACCCAGTACTTC
cdr3_aa: CASSPKAGGQETQYF